This paragraph covers one T cell receptor beta chain sequence. The antigen remains undetermined. This entry comes from a study of T cell responses to AZD1222 COVID-19 vaccine. Study findings and constraints: Seropositive at baseline were only 5 or 6 AZD1222 recipients.

Libraries were prepared by immunoSEQ multiplex PCR; TCRdb keeps only in-frame clonotypes and omits some of them. Of 35,000 to 45,000 clones listed, approximately 80% are singletons. Trimming cost V 4 bases and J 7 bases, with 17 bases left between them. The CDR3 is 15 amino acids. Per germline, CDR1 SGHDT and CDR2 YYEEEE. The chain is built from TRBV5-6 and TRBJ2-2, with D hard to call. The sample in question was peripheral blood, obtained 28 days after the second AZD1222 dose. The origin of this receptor is an adult who received the AZD1222 COVID-19 vaccine. The CDR3 nucleotides read TGTGCCAGCAGCCTAGGCGTTAGAAATTTCGGGGAGCTGTTTTTT. It translates to CASSLGVRNFGELFF.